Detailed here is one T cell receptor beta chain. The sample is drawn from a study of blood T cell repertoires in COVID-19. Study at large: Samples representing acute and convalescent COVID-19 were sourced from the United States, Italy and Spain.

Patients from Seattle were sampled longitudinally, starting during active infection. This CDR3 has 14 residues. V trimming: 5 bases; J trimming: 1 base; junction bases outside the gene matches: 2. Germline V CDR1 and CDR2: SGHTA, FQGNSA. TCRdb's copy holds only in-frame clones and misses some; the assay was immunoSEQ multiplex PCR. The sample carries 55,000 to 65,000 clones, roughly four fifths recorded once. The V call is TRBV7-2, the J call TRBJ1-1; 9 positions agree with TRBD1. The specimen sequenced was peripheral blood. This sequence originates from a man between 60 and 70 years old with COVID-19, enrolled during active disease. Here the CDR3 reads CASSPGQGNTEAFF. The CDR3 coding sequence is TGTGCCAGCAGCCCGGGACAGGGGAACACTGAAGCTTTCTTT.